This TCR beta chain was sequenced during a study of T cell clonality in common variable immunodeficiency (dated by TCRdb to about 2015). General conclusions and limits of the study: Patient heterogeneity within the CVID cohort put limits on correlating repertoire features with clinical complications. Fewer TCRbeta clones were shared among CVID subjects than among healthy controls (p < 0.0001). It was noted by the authors that sequencing of the repertoires of T cell subpopulations would be needed to clarify the cause of the increased clonality in CVID. Increased TCRbeta clonality was found in CVID subjects compared with healthy controls (t-test p = 0.018), with the increase being most characteristic of about a third of subjects. Reportedly, TCRbeta sequences from CVID had fewer deletions and N-nucleotide insertions, and highly modified clones with 13 or more V deletions were absent from CVID. Despite equal DNA input, controls averaged around 80,000 unique sequences per sample versus about 32,000 in CVID samples.

V lost 2 bases and J lost 5 bases, and the count of bases not matched to a germline gene is 6. CDR1 SGHRS and CDR2 YFSETQ are derived from the germline V gene. The CDR3 starts with the cysteine, ends with the phenylalanine, and has 16 residues. Of the CDR3's DNA, 39 bases were read; they are in frame from base 1. For sequencing input, CVID and control samples contributed equivalent amounts of genomic DNA. For every sample, a 60 bp segment covering the rearranged TCRbeta CDR3 region was amplified and then sequenced. The immunoSEQ assay, a bias-corrected multiplex PCR combined with high-throughput sequencing, was used to amplify TCRbeta. In the source study's methods: Every unique nucleotide sequence was considered a clone and was annotated with V, D and J genes, copy number and frequency. Sequences were labeled productive if in frame, and non-productive if out of frame or containing stop codons. As previously described, clonality was calculated on the basis of Shannon's entropy. The predicted amino acid sequences of productive clones were used to derive the mean CDR3 Kyte-Doolittle hydropathy. Using the R hclust function, scaled V gene usage was clustered hierarchically with Manhattan distance and complete linkage. Clone sharing by CDR3 amino acid sequence was assessed by resampling 12 repertoires per group over 100 rounds. The repertoires were screened for 65 to 75 published EBV-specific TCRbeta sequences and 245 published CMV-specific TCRbeta sequences. Analysis left out a couple of CVID samples that produced under 10,000 sequences, so roughly 45 CVID repertoires remained. Entries here come from immuneACCESS through TCRdb and include only in-frame sequences with V and J called. Some clones fail to appear in such tables; in the studies checked, an unresolved V gene covers under half of the shortfall, and the cause of the remainder is unknown. That table gives V, J and clone size, and the DNA gave D and trimming. With some 53,000 clones recorded, this sample contains no clone counted only once. The ten largest clones represent more than 3% of the sample.

Most of the CVID patients and most of the healthy controls were of Caucasian heritage. From each donor, 5 to 8 ml of heparinized peripheral whole blood was collected. Genomic DNA from adults with common variable immune deficiency (CVID) and from healthy adult controls was the source for sequencing TCRbeta CDR3 repertoires. The control group comprised some 22 healthy adult volunteers, some 12 female and approximately ten male, aged about 23 to 75 years with a mean age of roughly 34. Diluted blood was subjected to density centrifugation over Hypaque 1077 or Ficoll-Paque for isolation of peripheral blood mononuclear cells. Genomic DNA was extracted from unsorted mononuclear cells by Qiagen column purification or by a centrifugation-based method. This clone was observed at least ten times. What this receptor recognizes is not known. The read ends 3 residues shy of where the CDR3 ends; the end is completed using the germline J gene.

Sample: peripheral blood mononuclear cells. The chain uses TRBV5-1 and TRBJ2-3; a stretch of 12 junction bases matches TRBD2. The TCR was taken from a person aged 18 to 75 in good health. The CDR3: CASSFGLAGGKDTQYF. CDR3 DNA (partial): TGCGCCAGCAGCTTTGGGCTAGCGGGAGGGAAAGATACG.